These 9 T cell receptor beta chains originate from one sample sequenced in a study of T cells in localized non-small cell lung cancer. Libraries were prepared by immunoSEQ multiplex PCR; TCRdb keeps only in-frame clonotypes and omits some of them. In the table there are approximately 30,000 clones, roughly 93% of which are singletons. The sequencing used peripheral blood, collected before any cancer treatment. The receptors were sampled from a female donor at least 60 years old with stage I lung adenocarcinoma.

This chain joins TRBV5-1 and TRBJ2-1, with D maybe TRBD2 (7 bases). This CDR3 is 15 amino acids long. Germline CDR1 and CDR2: SGHRS and YFSETQ. Trimming removed 1 base from V and 4 bases from J, with 12 bases in between. For the CDR3, the DNA is TGCGCCAGCAGCTTGCGCGGGGGCGGTTACAATGAGCAGTTCTTC. It codes for CASSLRGGGYNEQFF.

This rearrangement joins TRBV6-5 to TRBJ1-2; 7 bases are a match to TRBD1. J gave up 6 bases and V 5 bases, and 6 bases lay outside the gene matches. The germline V gene encodes CDR1 MNHEY and CDR2 SVGAGI. The CDR3 extends over 13 amino acids. CDR3: CASSLTDRDGYTF. In DNA form, the CDR3 reads TGTGCCAGCAGTCTTACCGACAGGGATGGCTACACCTTC.

The V gene is TRBV5-6, the J gene TRBJ2-1, with unresolved D. Germline CDR1 and CDR2: SGHDT and YYEEEE. V was trimmed by 4 bases and J by 13 bases, leaving 12 bases between them. The CDR3 spans 11 residues. In nucleotides, the CDR3 is TGTGCCAGCAGCGCGTCGGGTAATCAGTTCTTC. This sequence encodes CASSASGNQFF.

Comment on this clone: Other DNA sequences from this sample encode an identical CDR3 as well. This chain joins TRBV5-4 and TRBJ2-1; D tentatively reads TRBD1 or TRBD2 (5 bases each). Looked up from germline, CDR1 is SGHNT and CDR2 is YYREEE (reference sequence). The CDR3 spans 15 residues. V was cut by 1 base and J by 0 bases, with 8 bases left in between. The CDR3 protein is CASSLSGSSYNEQFF. CDR3 DNA sequence: TGTGCCAGCAGCTTGTCAGGGAGCTCCTACAATGAGCAGTTCTTC.

V and J are TRBV19 and TRBJ2-7; possibly TRBD1 or TRBD2 for D (6 bases each). V shed 3 bases and J shed 2 bases, with 14 bases lying between them. Germline lookup yields CDR1 LNHDA and CDR2 SQIVND (reference sequence). The length of the CDR3 is 15 residues. CDR3 in DNA: TGTGCCAGTAGTATCCTCGACGGGGGCCCCTACGAGCAGTACTTC. Its translation: CASSILDGGPYEQYF.

The chain employs TRBV19 and TRBJ1-5, with D tentatively TRBD1 (5 bases). CDR1 is LNHDA and CDR2 is SQIVND in the germline V gene (reference sequence). Trimming stripped 3 bases from V and 5 bases from J, with 14 bases between. The CDR3 has 15 amino acids. Written as DNA, the CDR3 is TGTGCCAGTAGTATTTCAGGGTTTGGCGATCAGCCCCAGCATTTT. This encodes CASSISGFGDQPQHF.

V gene TRBV19 combines with J gene TRBJ1-3; D gene unclear. The CDR3 sequence is 15 residues long. The ends were cut back, 6 bases at V and 4 bases at J, with 16 bases in the middle. In germline, CDR1 is LNHDA, CDR2 SQIVND (reference sequence). In DNA form, the CDR3 reads TGTGCCAGTAGATCCATGGCCCTGGGGGGAAACACCATATATTTT. Its translation: CASRSMALGGNTIYF.

The genes are TRBV28 and TRBJ2-3; perhaps TRBD1 as D (6 bases). Deletions cut 7 bases from V and 2 bases from J, with 16 bases between. The germline V gene has CDR1 MDHEN and CDR2 SYDVKM. The CDR3 is 15 residues long. This chain's CDR3 is CASTLDRPATDTQYF. The CDR3 bases are TGTGCCAGCACCCTAGACAGGCCGGCCACAGATACGCAGTATTTT.

The gene calls are TRBV11-2 and TRBJ1-2, with no clear D. CDR1 is SGHAT, CDR2 FQNNGV, per germline. The CDR3 contains 13 residues. Trimming cost V 0 bases and J 8 bases, with 10 bases left between them. CDR3 DNA: TGTGCCAGCAGCTTAGATCTGGGAGAAGGCTACACCTTC. This encodes CASSLDLGEGYTF.